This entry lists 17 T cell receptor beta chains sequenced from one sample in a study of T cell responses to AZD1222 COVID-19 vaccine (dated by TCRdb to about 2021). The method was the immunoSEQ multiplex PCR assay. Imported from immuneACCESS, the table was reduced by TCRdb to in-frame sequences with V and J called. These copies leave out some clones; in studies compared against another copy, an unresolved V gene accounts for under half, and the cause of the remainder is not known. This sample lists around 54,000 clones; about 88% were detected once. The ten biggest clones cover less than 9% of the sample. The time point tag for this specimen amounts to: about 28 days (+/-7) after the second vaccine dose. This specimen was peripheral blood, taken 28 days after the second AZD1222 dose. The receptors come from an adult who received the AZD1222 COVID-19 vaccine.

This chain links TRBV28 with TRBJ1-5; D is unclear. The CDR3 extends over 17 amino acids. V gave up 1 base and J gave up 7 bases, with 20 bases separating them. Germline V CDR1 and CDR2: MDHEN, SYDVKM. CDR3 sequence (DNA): TGTGCCAGCAGTTTATCCCCGAAGTTTGGGGTTGGCCAGCCCCAGCATTTT. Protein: CASSLSPKFGVGQPQHF.

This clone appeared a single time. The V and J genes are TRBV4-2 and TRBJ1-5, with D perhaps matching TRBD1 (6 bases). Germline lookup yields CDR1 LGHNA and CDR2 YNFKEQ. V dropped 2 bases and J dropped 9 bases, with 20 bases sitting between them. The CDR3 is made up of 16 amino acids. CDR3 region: CASSQFWTATFSPQHF. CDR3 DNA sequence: TGTGCCAGCAGCCAATTTTGGACAGCTACATTTTCGCCCCAGCATTTT.

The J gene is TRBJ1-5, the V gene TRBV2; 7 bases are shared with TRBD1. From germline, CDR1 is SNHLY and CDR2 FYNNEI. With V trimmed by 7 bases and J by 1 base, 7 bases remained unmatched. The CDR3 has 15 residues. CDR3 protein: CASTAQGVSNQPQHF. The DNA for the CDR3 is TGTGCCAGCACGGCCCAGGGGGTAAGCAATCAGCCCCAGCATTTT.

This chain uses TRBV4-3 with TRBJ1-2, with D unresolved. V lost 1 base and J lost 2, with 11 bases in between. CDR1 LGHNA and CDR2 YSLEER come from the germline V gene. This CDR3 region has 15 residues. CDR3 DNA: TGCGCCAGCAGCCAAGTCAGTGCTGGGAACTATGGCTACACCTTC. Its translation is CASSQVSAGNYGYTF.

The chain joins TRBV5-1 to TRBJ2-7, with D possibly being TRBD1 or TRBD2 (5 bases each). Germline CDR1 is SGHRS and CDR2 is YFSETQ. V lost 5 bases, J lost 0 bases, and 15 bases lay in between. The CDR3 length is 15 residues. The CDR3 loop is CASSSTGTASYEQYF. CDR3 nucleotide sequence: TGCGCCAGCAGTTCTACCGGGACGGCCTCCTACGAGCAGTACTTC.

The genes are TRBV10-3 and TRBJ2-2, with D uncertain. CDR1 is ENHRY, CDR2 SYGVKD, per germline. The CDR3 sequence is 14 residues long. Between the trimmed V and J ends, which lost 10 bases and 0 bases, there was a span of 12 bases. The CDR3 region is CATRTTANTGELFF. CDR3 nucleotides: TGTGCCACCCGGACCACCGCGAACACCGGGGAGCTGTTTTTT.

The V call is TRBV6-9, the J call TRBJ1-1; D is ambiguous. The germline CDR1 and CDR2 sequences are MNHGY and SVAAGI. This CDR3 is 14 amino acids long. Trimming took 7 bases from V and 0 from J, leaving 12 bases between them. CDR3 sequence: CASIQDPMNTEAFF. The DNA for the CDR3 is TGTGCCAGCATCCAGGACCCGATGAACACTGAAGCTTTCTTT.

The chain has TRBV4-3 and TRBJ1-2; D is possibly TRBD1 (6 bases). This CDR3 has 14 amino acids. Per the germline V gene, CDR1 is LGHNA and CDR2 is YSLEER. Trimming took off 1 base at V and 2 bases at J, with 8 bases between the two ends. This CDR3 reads CASSQGTGNYGYTF. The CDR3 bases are TGCGCCAGCAGCCAAGGTACAGGGAACTATGGCTACACCTTC.

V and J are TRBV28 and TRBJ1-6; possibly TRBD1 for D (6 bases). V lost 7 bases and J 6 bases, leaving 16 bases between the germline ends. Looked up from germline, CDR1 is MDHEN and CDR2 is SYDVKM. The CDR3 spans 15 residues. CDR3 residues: CASTLSYRANSPLHF. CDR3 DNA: TGTGCCAGCACCCTAAGTTACAGGGCTAATTCACCCCTCCACTTT. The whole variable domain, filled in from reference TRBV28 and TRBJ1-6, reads DVKVTQSSRYLVKRTGEKVFLECVQDMDHENMFWYRQDPGLGLRLIYFSYDVKMKEKGDIPEGYSVSREKKERFSLILESASTNQTSMYLCASTLSYRANSPLHFGNGTRLTVT.

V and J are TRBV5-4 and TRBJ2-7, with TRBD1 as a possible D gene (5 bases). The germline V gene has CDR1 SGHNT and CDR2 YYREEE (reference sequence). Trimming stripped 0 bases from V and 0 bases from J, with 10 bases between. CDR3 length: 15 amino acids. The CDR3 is CASSLGQTSSYEQYF. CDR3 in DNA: TGTGCCAGCAGCTTGGGACAGACCAGCTCCTACGAGCAGTACTTC.

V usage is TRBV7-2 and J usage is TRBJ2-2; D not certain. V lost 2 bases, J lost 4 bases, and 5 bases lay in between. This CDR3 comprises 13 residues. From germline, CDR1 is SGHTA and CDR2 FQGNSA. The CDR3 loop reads CASSLRFTGELFF. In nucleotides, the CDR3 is TGTGCCAGCAGCTTACGGTTCACCGGGGAGCTGTTTTTT. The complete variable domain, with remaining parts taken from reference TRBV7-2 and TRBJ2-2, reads GAGVSQSPSNKVTEKGKDVELRCDPISGHTALYWYRQSLGQGLEFLIYFQGNSAPDKSGLPSDRFSAERTGGSVSTLTIQRTQQEDSAVYLCASSLRFTGELFFGEGSRLTVL.

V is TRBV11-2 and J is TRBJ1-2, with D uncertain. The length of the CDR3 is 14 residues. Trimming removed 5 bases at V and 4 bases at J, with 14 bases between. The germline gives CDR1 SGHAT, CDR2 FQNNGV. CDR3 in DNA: TGTGCCAGCAGCCCCCTGACACCAAGCTATGGCTACACCTTC. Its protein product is CASSPLTPSYGYTF.

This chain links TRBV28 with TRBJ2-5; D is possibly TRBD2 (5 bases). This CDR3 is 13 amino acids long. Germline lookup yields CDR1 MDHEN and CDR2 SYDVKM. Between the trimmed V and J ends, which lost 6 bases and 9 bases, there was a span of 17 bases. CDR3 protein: CASREGGSFAQYF. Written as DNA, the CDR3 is TGTGCCAGCAGAGAGGGCGGGTCGTTCGCCCAGTACTTC.

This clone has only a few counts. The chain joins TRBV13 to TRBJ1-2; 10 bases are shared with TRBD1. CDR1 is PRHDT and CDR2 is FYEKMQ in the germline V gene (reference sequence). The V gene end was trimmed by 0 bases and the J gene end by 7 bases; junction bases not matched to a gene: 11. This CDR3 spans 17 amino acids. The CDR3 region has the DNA TGTGCCAGCAGCTTAGGACCCATGGGACAGGGGAATGGTGGCTACACCTTC. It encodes CASSLGPMGQGNGGYTF. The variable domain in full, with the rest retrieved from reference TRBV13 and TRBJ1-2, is AAGVIQSPRHLIKEKRETATLKCYPIPRHDTVYWYQQGPGQDPQFLISFYEKMQSDKGSIPDRFSAQQFSDYHSELNMSSLELGDSALYFCASSLGPMGQGNGGYTFGSGTRLTVV.

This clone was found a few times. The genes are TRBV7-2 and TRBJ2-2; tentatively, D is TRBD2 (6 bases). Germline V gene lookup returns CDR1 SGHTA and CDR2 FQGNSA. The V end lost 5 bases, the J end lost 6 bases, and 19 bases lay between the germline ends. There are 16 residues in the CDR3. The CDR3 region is CASSPRISGGAGELFF. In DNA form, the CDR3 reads TGTGCCAGCAGCCCGCGTATTAGCGGCGGGGCCGGGGAGCTGTTTTTT.

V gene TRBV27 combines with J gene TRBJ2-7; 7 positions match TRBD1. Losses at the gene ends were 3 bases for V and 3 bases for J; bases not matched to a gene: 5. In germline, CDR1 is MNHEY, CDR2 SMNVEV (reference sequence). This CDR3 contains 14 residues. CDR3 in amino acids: CASSLAGQVYEQYF. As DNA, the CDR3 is TGTGCCAGCAGTTTGGCCGGACAGGTCTACGAGCAGTACTTC.

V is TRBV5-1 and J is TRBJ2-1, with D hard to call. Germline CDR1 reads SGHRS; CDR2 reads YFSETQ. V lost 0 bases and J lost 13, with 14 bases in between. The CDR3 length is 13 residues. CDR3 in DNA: TGCGCCAGCAGCTTGGCCCGACTCCCTTCACAGTTCTTC. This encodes CASSLARLPSQFF.